The clone carrying this T cell receptor beta chain has a handful of counts. These data belong to a study of shared T cell receptors in the human thymus. The method was immunoSEQ multiplex PCR; TCRdb's version includes in-frame clones alone and lacks a portion of them. The data show under 850,000 clones, with 88% seen just once and over 0.008% held by the top ten. The V gene's germline CDR1 is ENHRY and CDR2 SYGVKD. The CDR3 sequence is 15 residues long. The ends lost 2 bases at V and 6 bases at J; junction bases unmatched: 7. These data were also filed under a second study, of human thymus T cells. That report notes: The thymus was resected at corrective cardiac surgery.

The rearrangement uses TRBV10-3 and TRBJ2-1, with 7 bases that match TRBD2. This clonotype originated in a boy in the first two years of life with a congenital heart defect. Specimen: thymocytes. The chain's CDR3 is CAISEVREEPNEQFF. In DNA, the CDR3 is TGTGCCATCAGTGAGGTACGGGAGGAGCCCAATGAGCAGTTCTTC.